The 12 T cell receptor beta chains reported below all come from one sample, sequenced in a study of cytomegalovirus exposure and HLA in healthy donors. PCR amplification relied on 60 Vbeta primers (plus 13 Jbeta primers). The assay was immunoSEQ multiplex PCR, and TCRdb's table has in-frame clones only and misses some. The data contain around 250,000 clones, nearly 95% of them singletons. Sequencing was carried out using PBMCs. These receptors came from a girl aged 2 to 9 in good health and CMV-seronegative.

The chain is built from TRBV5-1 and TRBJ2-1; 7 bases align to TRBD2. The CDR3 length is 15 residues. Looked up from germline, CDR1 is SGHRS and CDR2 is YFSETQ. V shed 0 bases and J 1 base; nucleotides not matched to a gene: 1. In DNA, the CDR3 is TGCGCCAGCAGCTTGGAACTAGCGTCCTACAATGAGCAGTTCTTC. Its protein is CASSLELASYNEQFF. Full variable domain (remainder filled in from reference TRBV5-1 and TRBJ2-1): KAGVTQTPRYLIKTRGQQVTLSCSPISGHRSVSWYQQTPGQGLQFLFEYFSETQRNKGNFPGRFSGRQFSNSRSEMNVSTLELGDSALYLCASSLELASYNEQFFGPGTRLTVL.

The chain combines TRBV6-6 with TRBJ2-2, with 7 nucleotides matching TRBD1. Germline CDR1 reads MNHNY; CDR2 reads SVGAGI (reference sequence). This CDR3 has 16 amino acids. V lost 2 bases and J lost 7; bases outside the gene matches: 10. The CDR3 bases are TGTGCCAGCAGTTACCCCTATCCAGGGACAGACGGGGAGCTGTTTTTT. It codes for CASSYPYPGTDGELFF.

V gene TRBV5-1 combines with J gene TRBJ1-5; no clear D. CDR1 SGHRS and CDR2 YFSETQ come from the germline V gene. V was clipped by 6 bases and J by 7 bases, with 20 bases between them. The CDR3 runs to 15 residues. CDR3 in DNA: TGCGCCAGCAAACCGGGCGACAAGGGAGACCAGCCCCAGCATTTT. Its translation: CASKPGDKGDQPQHF.

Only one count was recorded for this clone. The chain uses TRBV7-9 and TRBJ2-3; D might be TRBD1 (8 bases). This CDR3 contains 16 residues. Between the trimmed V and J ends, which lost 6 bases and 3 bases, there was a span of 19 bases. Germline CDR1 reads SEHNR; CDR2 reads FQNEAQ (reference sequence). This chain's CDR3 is CASSSKQGGDTDTQYF. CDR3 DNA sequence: TGTGCCAGCAGTTCGAAACAGGGGGGGGATACAGATACGCAGTATTTT.

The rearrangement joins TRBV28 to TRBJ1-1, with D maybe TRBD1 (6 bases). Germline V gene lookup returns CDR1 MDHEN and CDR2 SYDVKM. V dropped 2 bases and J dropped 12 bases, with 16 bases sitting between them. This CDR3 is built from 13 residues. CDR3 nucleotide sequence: TGTGCCAGCAGTTTAGGGGGGGCGCAGGGTTCTTTCTTT. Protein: CASSLGGAQGSFF.

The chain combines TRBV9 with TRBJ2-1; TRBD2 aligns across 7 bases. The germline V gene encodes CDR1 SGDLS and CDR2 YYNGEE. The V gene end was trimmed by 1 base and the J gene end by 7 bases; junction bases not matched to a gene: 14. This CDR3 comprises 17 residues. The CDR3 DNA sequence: TGTGCCAGCAGCGTAAGTCCCAGTGGGAGGGCCAGGAATGAGCAGTTCTTC. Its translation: CASSVSPSGRARNEQFF.

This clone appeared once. The CDR3 region has the DNA TGTGCCAGCAGTTTCAGGGGGTCTAATGAAGCTTTCTTT. It specifies CASSFRGSNEAFF. The chain employs TRBV27 and TRBJ1-1; 7 bases map to TRBD1. V was pared by 3 bases and J by 7 bases, with 5 bases of the junction left unmatched. Germline V lookup: CDR1 MNHEY, CDR2 SMNVEV (reference sequence). This CDR3 comprises 13 residues.

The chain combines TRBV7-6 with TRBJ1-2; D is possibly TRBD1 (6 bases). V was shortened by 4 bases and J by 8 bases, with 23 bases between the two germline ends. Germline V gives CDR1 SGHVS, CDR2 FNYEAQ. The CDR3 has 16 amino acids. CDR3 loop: CASSSFEGQGKGGYTF. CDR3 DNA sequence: TGTGCCAGCAGCTCTTTCGAGGGACAAGGAAAAGGGGGCTACACCTTC. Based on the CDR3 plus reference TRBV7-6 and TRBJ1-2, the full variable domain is GAGVSQSPRYKVTKRGQDVALRCDPISGHVSLYWYRQALGQGPEFLTYFNYEAQQDKSGLPNDRFSAERPEGSISTLTIQRTEQRDSAMYRCASSSFEGQGKGGYTFGSGTRLTVV.

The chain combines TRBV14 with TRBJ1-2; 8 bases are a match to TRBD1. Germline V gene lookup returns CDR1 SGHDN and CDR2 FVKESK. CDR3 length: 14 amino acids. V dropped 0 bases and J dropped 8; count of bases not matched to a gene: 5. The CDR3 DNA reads TGTGCCAGCAGCCAAGATTGGGCAGGGGGCGGCTACACCTTC. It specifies CASSQDWAGGGYTF. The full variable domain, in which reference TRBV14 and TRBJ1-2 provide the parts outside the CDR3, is EAGVTQFPSHSVIEKGQTVTLRCDPISGHDNLYWYRRVMGKEIKFLLHFVKESKQDESGMPNNRFLAERTGGTYSTLKVQPAELEDSGVYFCASSQDWAGGGYTFGSGTRLTVV.

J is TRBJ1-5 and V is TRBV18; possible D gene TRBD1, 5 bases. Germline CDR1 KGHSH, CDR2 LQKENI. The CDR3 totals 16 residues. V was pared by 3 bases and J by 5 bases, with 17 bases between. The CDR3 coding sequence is TGTGCCAGCTCACCTCAGGGTTTTGGGGATTATCAGCCCCAGCATTTT. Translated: CASSPQGFGDYQPQHF. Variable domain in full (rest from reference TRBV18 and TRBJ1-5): NAGVMQNPRHLVRRRGQEARLRCSPMKGHSHVYWYRQLPEEGLKFMVYLQKENIIDESGMPKERFSAEFPKEGPSILRIQQVVRGDSAAYFCASSPQGFGDYQPQHFGDGTRLSIL.

CDR3: CASRLTPGRHSNQPQHF. For the CDR3, the DNA is TGTGCCAGCAGACTAACCCCAGGGAGGCATAGCAATCAGCCCCAGCATTTT. The chain couples TRBV28 to TRBJ1-5, with TRBD1 as a possible D gene (5 bases). The CDR3 totals 17 residues. The V gene's germline CDR1 is MDHEN and CDR2 SYDVKM. V was cut by 6 bases and J by 0 bases, with 18 bases left in between.

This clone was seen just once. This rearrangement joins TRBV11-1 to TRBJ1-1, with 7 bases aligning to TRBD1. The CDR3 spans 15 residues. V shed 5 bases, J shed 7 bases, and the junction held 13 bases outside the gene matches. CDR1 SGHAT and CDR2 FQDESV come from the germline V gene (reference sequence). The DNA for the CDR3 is TGTGCCAGCAGCCCCGAGGGGGCAAAATACGTTGAAGCTTTCTTT. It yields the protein CASSPEGAKYVEAFF.